The 28 T cell receptor beta chains below come from one sample, sequenced in a study of blood T cell repertoires in COVID-19. The assay was immunoSEQ multiplex PCR, and TCRdb's table has in-frame clones only and misses some. The table includes 190,000 or so clones, more than 75% detected once. Specimen: peripheral blood. These receptors all come from a man aged 40-55 years with active or convalescent COVID-19.

The chain employs TRBV28 and TRBJ1-1; no definite D call. In germline, CDR1 is MDHEN, CDR2 SYDVKM. The CDR3 totals 14 residues. Deletions cut 7 bases from V and 6 bases from J, with 18 bases between. The CDR3 bases are TGTGCCAGCACCAGAGGAAGGTTTCCGTCTGAAGCTTTCTTT. It translates to CASTRGRFPSEAFF.

This chain joins TRBV4-3 and TRBJ1-1; possibly TRBD1 for D (5 bases). V lost 5 bases and J lost 7, with 11 bases in between. This CDR3 comprises 12 residues. Germline assignment: CDR1 LGHNA and CDR2 YSLEER. For the CDR3, the DNA is TGCGCCAGCAGCGAAGGGGCAGATGAAGCTTTCTTT. It is translated as CASSEGADEAFF.

The chain recombines TRBV2 with TRBJ1-3; D may be TRBD1 (5 bases). Germline V gene lookup returns CDR1 SNHLY and CDR2 FYNNEI. Trimming took 5 bases from V and 0 from J, leaving 11 bases between them. The CDR3 is made up of 15 amino acids. The CDR3 region is CASSTDRNSGNTIYF. In DNA, the CDR3 is TGTGCCAGCAGTACAGACAGAAACTCTGGAAACACCATATATTTT.

This chain joins TRBV18 and TRBJ1-5; 8 bases agree with TRBD1. V lost 2 bases to trimming and J lost 5 bases; unmatched junction nucleotides: 2. The CDR3 contains 14 residues. Germline CDR1 KGHSH, CDR2 LQKENI. The CDR3 sequence: CASSPAGGDQPQHF. In nucleotides, the CDR3 is TGTGCCAGCTCACCAGCAGGGGGCGATCAGCCCCAGCATTTT.

The V gene is TRBV20-1, the J gene TRBJ2-7, with 8 bases identical to TRBD1. Per germline, CDR1 DFQATT and CDR2 SNEGSKA (reference sequence). The CDR3 runs 11 residues. CDR3 sequence (DNA): TGCAGACCCGGACAGGGCTACGAGCAGTACTTC. Its protein product is CRPGQGYEQYF.

V usage is TRBV6-6 and J usage is TRBJ2-1; 10 positions match TRBD2. J gave up 5 bases and V 6 bases, and 7 bases lay outside the gene matches. This CDR3 has 15 amino acids. Germline V gene sequence: CDR1 MNHNY, CDR2 SVGAGI (reference sequence). CDR3 sequence reads: CASRSQAGGDNEQFF. The CDR3, as DNA: TGTGCCAGCAGGAGTCAAGCGGGGGGGGACAATGAGCAGTTCTTC.

This chain links TRBV5-1 with TRBJ1-3; 8 bases align to TRBD1. V lost 6 bases and J lost 0; bases outside the gene matches: 5. This CDR3 is built from 15 residues. Germline CDR1 reads SGHRS; CDR2 reads YFSETQ. CDR3 loop: CASTPGTGSGNTIYF. DNA of the CDR3: TGCGCCAGCACCCCCGGGACAGGCTCTGGAAACACCATATATTTT.

V gene TRBV15 combines with J gene TRBJ2-3; TRBD2 is a possible D gene (5 bases). The V and J ends lost 0 bases and 7 bases respectively, with 11 bases between them. This CDR3 region has 14 residues. Germline V gene data show CDR1 as LNHNV and CDR2 as YYDKDF (reference sequence). CDR3 nucleotide sequence: TGTGCCACCAGCAGAGATGTAGCGCGGAATACGCAGTATTTT. Amino acids: CATSRDVARNTQYF.

The J gene is TRBJ2-1, the V gene TRBV11-2; the D is unclear. Trimming removed 6 bases at V and 7 bases at J, with 7 bases between. The CDR3 is 11 amino acids. CDR1 and CDR2 from the germline V gene are SGHAT and FQNNGV. The CDR3 spells CASRFTNEQFF. The CDR3 coding sequence is TGTGCCAGCAGATTTACAAATGAGCAGTTCTTC.

The rearrangement links TRBV13 to TRBJ2-4; maybe TRBD1 (5 bases). Germline loops: CDR1 PRHDT, CDR2 FYEKMQ (reference sequence). V was pared by 2 bases and J by 7 bases, with 12 bases between. The CDR3 loop spans 14 amino acids. DNA of the CDR3: TGTGCCAGCAGCTTATACGGACAACCCAACATTCAGTACTTC. Translation gives CASSLYGQPNIQYF.

The chain joins TRBV5-4 to TRBJ1-6; no firm D call. Trimming took 9 bases from V and 9 from J, leaving 19 bases between them. CDR3 length equals 14 residues. Germline V CDR1 and CDR2: SGHNT, YYREEE (reference sequence). CDR3 sequence reads: CAISDMVGGSPLHF. CDR3 DNA: TGTGCCATCTCCGACATGGTTGGAGGTTCACCCCTCCACTTT.

This clone has just one count. This sequence joins TRBV4-2 and TRBJ2-5, with 10 bases matching TRBD2. The CDR3 spans 15 residues. Per germline, CDR1 LGHNA and CDR2 YNFKEQ. After removal of 3 bases from V and 4 bases from J, the junction contained 5 bases not matched to a gene. The CDR3 nucleotides are TGTGCCAGCAGCCAGGGAGCGGGGGGGGGAGAGACCCAGTACTTC. Translated: CASSQGAGGGETQYF.

The rearrangement links TRBV4-2 to TRBJ1-4; D call uncertain. In germline, CDR1 is LGHNA, CDR2 YNFKEQ. CDR3 length: 17 residues. V was trimmed by 4 bases and J by 4 bases, leaving 19 bases between them. The CDR3: CASSPREGSGINEKLFF. CDR3 in DNA: TGTGCCAGCAGCCCAAGGGAAGGGTCGGGAATTAATGAAAAACTGTTTTTT.

CDR3 coding DNA: TGTGCCAGCAGCAACCTCCCGGGACAGGCGGTCACAGATACGCAGTATTTT. It codes for CASSNLPGQAVTDTQYF. The chain employs TRBV11-2 and TRBJ2-3, with TRBD1 matching 8 bases. From germline, CDR1 is SGHAT and CDR2 FQNNGV. The CDR3 runs 17 residues. J gave up 2 bases and V 5 bases, and 12 bases lay outside the gene matches.

The chain uses TRBV30 and TRBJ1-1; 7 nucleotides match TRBD1. With V trimmed by 2 bases and J by 3 bases, 0 bases remained unmatched. Germline CDR1 and CDR2: GTSNPN and SVGIG (reference sequence). The CDR3 is made up of 12 amino acids. CDR3 protein: CAWSQGDTEAFF. The CDR3 nucleotides are TGTGCCTGGAGTCAGGGGGACACTGAAGCTTTCTTT.

The chain employs TRBV6-4 and TRBJ2-3; D might be TRBD1 (6 bases). Germline-derived CDR1 and CDR2 are MRHNA and SNTAGT. The CDR3 is made up of 13 amino acids. Trimming cost V 6 bases and J 1 base, with 8 bases left between them. The CDR3 reads CASRRQGTDTQYF. The CDR3 DNA reads TGTGCCAGCAGGAGACAGGGCACAGATACGCAGTATTTT.

The V call is TRBV7-9, the J call TRBJ1-2, with D uncertain. The length of the CDR3 is 14 residues. V was cut by 2 bases and J by 5 bases, with 12 bases left in between. Germline CDR1 is SEHNR and CDR2 is FQNEAQ (reference sequence). CDR3 sequence (DNA): TGTGCCAGCAGCTTATCCGGGAGCGGGTATGGCTACACCTTC. The encoded protein is CASSLSGSGYGYTF.

The chain uses TRBV9 and TRBJ2-5, with TRBD2 identical over 13 bases. Germline-derived CDR1 and CDR2 are SGDLS and YYNGEE. The CDR3 is 14 amino acids. V lost 4 bases and J lost 6; bases outside the gene matches: 3. CDR3 loop: CASSTSGGAQTQYF. In DNA, the CDR3 is TGTGCCAGCAGCACTAGCGGGGGGGCTCAGACCCAGTACTTC.

The CDR3 protein is CASSQGALGYTF. The CDR3 bases are TGTGCCAGCTCACAGGGGGCGCTTGGCTACACCTTC. The chain is built from TRBV18 and TRBJ1-2; 7 bases align to TRBD1. The CDR3 is 12 amino acids. The trim removed 4 bases at V and 7 bases at J, leaving 3 bases unmatched. In germline, CDR1 is KGHSH, CDR2 LQKENI. Together with reference TRBV18 and TRBJ1-2, the CDR3 gives the full variable domain: NAGVMQNPRHLVRRRGQEARLRCSPMKGHSHVYWYRQLPEEGLKFMVYLQKENIIDESGMPKERFSAEFPKEGPSILRIQQVVRGDSAAYFCASSQGALGYTFGSGTRLTVV.

The V and J genes are TRBV28 and TRBJ1-2; 9 nucleotides agree with TRBD1. Unmatched junction bases numbered 3, after V lost 5 bases and J lost 8 bases. CDR1 is MDHEN and CDR2 is SYDVKM in the germline V gene. The CDR3 contains 12 residues. CDR3 bases: TGTGCCAGCAGTCGACAGGGGGTCGGCTACACCTTC. Translation: CASSRQGVGYTF.

This clone has a handful of counts. The chain couples TRBV7-9 to TRBJ1-4, with unresolved D. Germline V CDR1 and CDR2: SEHNR, FQNEAQ (reference sequence). This CDR3 comprises 14 residues. With 1 base removed from V and 10 bases from J, the gap between germline ends came to 13 bases. Here the CDR3 reads CASSLGRGGRKLFF. The CDR3 region has the DNA TGTGCCAGCAGCTTAGGCCGAGGAGGGAGAAAACTGTTTTTT.

CDR3 region: CASSLAKNTEAFF. In DNA, the CDR3 is TGTGCCAGCAGTTTAGCTAAAAACACTGAAGCTTTCTTT. The chain joins TRBV12-3 or TRBV12-4 to TRBJ1-1; D is ambiguous. With 0 bases removed from V and 2 bases from J, the gap between germline ends came to 4 bases. The CDR3 loop spans 13 amino acids.

The V and J genes are TRBV7-9 and TRBJ1-5; a possible D gene is TRBD1 (5 bases). The CDR3 extends over 13 amino acids. Trimming pared 2 bases from V and 5 bases from J, leaving 7 bases between. Germline assignment: CDR1 SEHNR and CDR2 FQNEAQ (reference sequence). DNA for the CDR3: TGTGCCAGCAGCTTAATCAGGGATCAGCCCCAGCATTTT. Residues: CASSLIRDQPQHF.

The V and J genes are TRBV24-1 and TRBJ2-2; possible D gene TRBD1, 5 bases. Deletions cut 5 bases from V and 3 bases from J, with 9 bases between. This CDR3 comprises 14 residues. CDR1 is KGHDR, CDR2 SFDVKD, per germline. The CDR3 region has the DNA TGTGCCACCAGTGCCCGGACATACACCGGGGAGCTGTTTTTT. It is translated as CATSARTYTGELFF.

There are a few counts of this clone. The V and J genes are TRBV5-1 and TRBJ1-1; TRBD1 agrees at 9 bases. The junction had 1 base not matched to a gene; V was cut back by 4 bases and J by 6 bases. Germline CDR1 reads SGHRS; CDR2 reads YFSETQ. The CDR3 is 12 residues long. The CDR3 reads CASSRTGAEAFF. Here the CDR3 DNA reads TGCGCCAGCAGCCGGACAGGGGCTGAAGCTTTCTTT.

This clone was counted only a few times. V and J are TRBV7-8 and TRBJ1-5; 7 nucleotides line up with TRBD1. Germline lookup yields CDR1 SGHVS and CDR2 FQNEAQ. The CDR3 is 14 residues long. Germline trimming cut 5 bases from V and 3 bases from J; bases unmatched to any gene: 4. This CDR3 is CASSQGQINQPQHF. The DNA of the CDR3 is TGTGCCAGCAGCCAGGGACAGATCAATCAGCCCCAGCATTTT.

CDR3 nucleotide sequence: TGCGCCAGCAGCGAGTCCCTAGATGGGTACAATGAGCAGTTCTTC. Translation: CASSESLDGYNEQFF. This chain joins TRBV5-1 and TRBJ2-1; D is ambiguous. The CDR3 consists of 15 residues. CDR1 is SGHRS and CDR2 is YFSETQ in the germline V gene. V was trimmed by 4 bases and J by 4 bases, leaving 15 bases between them. Combining the CDR3 with reference TRBV5-1 and TRBJ2-1 gives the whole variable domain KAGVTQTPRYLIKTRGQQVTLSCSPISGHRSVSWYQQTPGQGLQFLFEYFSETQRNKGNFPGRFSGRQFSNSRSEMNVSTLELGDSALYLCASSESLDGYNEQFFGPGTRLTVL.

The rearrangement uses TRBV7-2 and TRBJ1-3; D ambiguous. Germline CDR1 is SGHTA and CDR2 is FQGNSA. The V and J ends lost 5 bases and 0 bases respectively, with 11 bases between them. This CDR3 comprises 15 residues. The chain's CDR3 is CASSLARSSGNTIYF. The DNA of the CDR3 is TGTGCCAGCAGCCTCGCCCGGAGCTCTGGAAACACCATATATTTT. Full variable domain (missing parts from reference TRBV7-2 and TRBJ1-3): GAGVSQSPSNKVTEKGKDVELRCDPISGHTALYWYRQSLGQGLEFLIYFQGNSAPDKSGLPSDRFSAERTGGSVSTLTIQRTQQEDSAVYLCASSLARSSGNTIYFGEGSWLTVV.